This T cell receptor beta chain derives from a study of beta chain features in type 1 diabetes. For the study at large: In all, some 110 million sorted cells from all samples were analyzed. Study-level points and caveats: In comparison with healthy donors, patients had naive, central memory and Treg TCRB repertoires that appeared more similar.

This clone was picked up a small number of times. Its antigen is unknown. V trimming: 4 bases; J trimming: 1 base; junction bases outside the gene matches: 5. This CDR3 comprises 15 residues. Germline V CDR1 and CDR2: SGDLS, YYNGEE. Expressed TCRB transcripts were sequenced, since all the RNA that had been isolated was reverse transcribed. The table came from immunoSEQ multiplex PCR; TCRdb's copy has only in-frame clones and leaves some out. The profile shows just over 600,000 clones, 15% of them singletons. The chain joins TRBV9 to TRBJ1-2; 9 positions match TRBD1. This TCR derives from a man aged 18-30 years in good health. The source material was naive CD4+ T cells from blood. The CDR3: CASSPQGQGNYGYTF. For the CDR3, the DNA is TGTGCCAGCAGCCCCCAGGGACAGGGTAACTATGGCTACACCTTC.